These T cell receptor beta chains were read from a single sample in a study of blood T cells in healthy people across ages. TCRdb ran MiXCR on the 5' RACE reads and lists one entry per CDR3 protein. The table includes 1.2 million to 1.5 million distinct CDR3 sequences, around 59% detected once. Sequencing was carried out using blood. The receptors here all came from a man aged 18 to 35 in good health. Each CDR3 is given with its conserved first and last residue. A D gene is named only where the DNA matches it firmly. Size is stated for part of the rows, as once, few or many counts, or as a class when the clone is expanded.

j_gene,v_gene,abundance,d_gene,CDR3aa,CDR3nt
TRBJ1-2,TRBV4-1,few,-,CASSLLILREGGYTF,TGCGCCAGCAGCCTCCTAATCCTGCGCGAGGGTGGCTACACCTTC
TRBJ1-1,TRBV27,-,-,CASSLSGKVGHTEAFF,TGTGCCAGCAGTTTATCGGGGAAAGTGGGGCACACTGAAGCTTTCTTT
TRBJ2-2,TRBV3-1,-,-,CASRPDAGELFF,TGTGCCAGCAGACCGGACGCCGGGGAGCTGTTTTTT
TRBJ2-1,TRBV7-7,-,TRBD2,CASSTSPGLANNEQFF,TGTGCTAGCAGCACCAGCCCAGGACTAGCAAACAATGAGCAGTTCTTC
TRBJ2-1,TRBV27,-,TRBD2,CASSSLLTGTSHDNEQFF,TGTGCCAGCAGTTCCCTCCTAACCGGGACTAGCCACGACAATGAGCAGTTCTTC
TRBJ2-5,TRBV7-2,-,-,CASSLRGLQETQYF,TGTGCCAGCAGTTTACGGGGGCTCCAAGAGACCCAGTACTTC
TRBJ2-7,TRBV15,-,-,CATSTSGAVSYEQYF,TGTGCCACCAGCACATCAGGGGCCGTCTCCTACGAGCAGTACTTC
TRBJ2-1,TRBV5-1,few,TRBD2,CASSLVSGRGTYNEQFF,TGCGCCAGCAGCTTGGTTAGCGGGAGAGGGACCTACAATGAGCAGTTCTTC
TRBJ2-7,TRBV28,-,-,CASKGSGVGSYEQYF,TGTGCCAGCAAAGGCTCCGGAGTCGGGTCCTACGAGCAGTACTTC
TRBJ2-5,TRBV15,-,TRBD2,CATSRTQREEQYF,TGTGCCACCAGCAGAACGCAGCGGGAGGAGCAGTACTTC
TRBJ2-2,TRBV7-6,-,-,CASSLESRSGELFF,TGTGCCAGCAGCCTAGAATCCAGGAGTGGGGAGCTGTTTTTT
TRBJ2-2,TRBV29-1,-,TRBD2,CSVPSGTSTGELFF,TGCAGCGTTCCGAGCGGGACTAGCACCGGGGAGCTGTTTTTT
TRBJ2-1,TRBV12-3/TRBV12-4,-,-,CASSHMNEQFF,TGTGCCAGCAGTCATATGAATGAGCAGTTCTTC
TRBJ2-4,TRBV2,-,TRBD1,CASSDQGALAKNIQYF,TGTGCCAGCAGTGATCAGGGGGCCCTGGCCAAAAACATTCAGTACTTC
TRBJ1-4,TRBV13,-,-,CASSLGHDEKLFF,TGTGCCAGCAGCTTAGGCCATGATGAAAAACTGTTTTTT
TRBJ2-1,TRBV11-2,-,TRBD1,CASSPLWTGLPNEQFF,TGTGCCAGCAGCCCGCTTTGGACAGGTTTGCCTAATGAGCAGTTCTTC
TRBJ1-2,TRBV5-1,-,TRBD1,CASSPGQDSNYGYTF,TGCGCCAGCAGCCCCGGACAGGATAGTAACTATGGCTACACCTTC
TRBJ2-3,TRBV6-5,-,TRBD2,CASSYETSGALTDTQYF,TGTGCCAGCAGTTACGAAACTAGCGGGGCCCTCACAGATACGCAGTATTTT
TRBJ2-7,TRBV2,-,-,CVSSVARNSYNEQYF,TGTGTCAGCAGTGTGGCCAGGAACTCCTACAATGAGCAGTACTTC
TRBJ1-4,TRBV10-3,-,-,CAISESRVANEKLFF,TGTGCCATCAGTGAGTCGCGGGTGGCTAATGAAAAACTGTTTTTT
TRBJ2-1,TRBV5-6,-,TRBD2,CASSLGLAGLSYNEQFF,TGTGCCAGCAGCCTCGGACTAGCGGGTCTCTCCTACAATGAGCAGTTCTTC
TRBJ2-2,TRBV4-1,-,-,CASSQVFYGEQFF,TGCGCCAGCAGCCAAGTCTTTTACGGGGAGCAGTTTTTT
TRBJ2-1,TRBV21-1,-,-,CANLGHPSNEQFF,TGTGCCAACTTGGGACACCCAAGCAATGAGCAGTTCTTC
TRBJ2-7,TRBV11-2,-,-,CASSLWQGVPPEQYF,TGTGCCAGCAGCTTATGGCAGGGAGTCCCTCCCGAGCAGTACTTC
TRBJ1-2,TRBV29-1,-,-,CSVDRLQGGYGYTF,TGCAGCGTTGATAGACTTCAGGGAGGATATGGCTACACCTTC
TRBJ2-7,TRBV4-1,-,-,CASSQTLGAYSYEQYF,TGCGCCAGCAGCCAAACCCTGGGAGCTTACTCCTACGAGCAGTACTTC
TRBJ2-7,TRBV2,-,TRBD1,CASRVSTGTSYEQYF,TGTGCCAGCAGGGTCTCGACAGGGACGTCCTACGAGCAGTACTTC
TRBJ1-2,TRBV20-1,-,-,CSAPPGPRDGYTF,TGCAGTGCCCCGCCGGGCCCCCGAGATGGCTACACCTTC
TRBJ2-5,TRBV6-5,-,-,CASSQGGHLQETQYF,TGTGCCAGCAGTCAGGGCGGGCACCTCCAAGAGACCCAGTACTTC
TRBJ2-7,TRBV20-1,few,-,CSAPLIHEQYF,TGCAGTGCTCCCCTCATCCACGAGCAGTACTTC
TRBJ1-2,TRBV20-1,few,-,CSASRTAGYTF,TGCAGTGCTTCCCGGACGGCCGGCTACACCTTC
TRBJ2-1,TRBV5-1,few,-,CASTGGTYNEQFF,TGCGCCAGCACTGGCGGGACCTACAATGAGCAGTTCTTC
TRBJ1-4,TRBV4-1,few,-,CASSQDPGWNEKLFF,TGCGCCAGCAGCCAAGATCCGGGTTGGAATGAAAAACTGTTTTTT
TRBJ2-6,TRBV4-1,-,-,CASSQAHLSGANVLTF,TGCGCCAGCAGCCAAGCACATCTATCTGGGGCCAACGTCCTGACTTTC
TRBJ1-2,TRBV15,-,TRBD1,CATSVRGINYGYTF,TGTGCCACCAGCGTCAGGGGGATAAACTATGGCTACACCTTC
TRBJ1-1,TRBV5-1,-,-,CASTRPGDTEAFF,TGCGCCAGCACCCGTCCCGGGGACACTGAAGCTTTCTTT
TRBJ2-5,TRBV6-5,-,-,CASSYSSGQGPQYF,TGTGCCAGCAGTTACTCGAGCGGGCAGGGCCCCCAGTACTTC
TRBJ2-5,TRBV28,-,TRBD2,CASSLLQTSGERETQYF,TGTGCCAGCAGTCTCCTCCAGACTAGCGGAGAAAGGGAGACCCAGTACTTC
TRBJ2-7,TRBV6-6,-,TRBD2,CASSPPGGLSYEQYF,TGTGCCAGCAGTCCTCCGGGGGGTCTATCCTACGAGCAGTACTTC
TRBJ1-2,TRBV12-5,-,-,CASGLPRIYGYTF,TGTGCTAGTGGTTTGCCACGGATATATGGCTACACCTTC
TRBJ2-3,TRBV7-9,-,TRBD2,CASSLGRTSGSTDTQYF,TGTGCCAGCAGCTTAGGACGGACTAGCGGGTCCACAGATACGCAGTATTTT
TRBJ2-1,TRBV25-1,-,-,CASSESRLHKFF,TGTGCCAGCAGTGAATCCAGGCTTCATAAGTTCTTC
TRBJ2-7,TRBV9,-,TRBD2,CASSPFPRASGYEQYF,TGTGCCAGCAGCCCCTTCCCTCGGGCTAGCGGCTACGAGCAGTACTTC
TRBJ2-1,TRBV7-2,few,-,CASSRTTFFNEQFF,TGTGCCAGCAGCCGCACTACATTTTTCAATGAGCAGTTCTTC
TRBJ1-5,TRBV15,-,TRBD1,CATSRDDRDYQPQHF,TGTGCCACCAGCAGAGATGACAGGGATTATCAGCCCCAGCATTTT
TRBJ2-1,TRBV4-1,-,TRBD2,CASSQDGGLVNEQFF,TGCGCCAGCAGCCAAGATGGGGGACTAGTCAATGAGCAGTTCTTC
TRBJ2-5,TRBV29-1,-,TRBD1,CSVDGQGTKETQYF,TGCAGCGTTGACGGACAGGGAACCAAAGAGACCCAGTACTTC
TRBJ1-5,TRBV13,-,TRBD1,CASSLGGRGLSQPQHF,TGTGCCAGCAGCTTAGGAGGCAGGGGGCTTTCTCAGCCCCAGCATTTT
TRBJ2-7,TRBV6-1,-,TRBD1,CASRIGTGPYEQYF,TGTGCCAGCAGAATCGGGACAGGACCCTACGAGCAGTACTTC
TRBJ1-2,TRBV29-1,-,-,CSVAPQGYYGYTF,TGCAGCGTTGCCCCGCAGGGATACTATGGCTACACCTTC
TRBJ2-6,TRBV3-1,-,-,CTSSRRRANVLTF,TGTACCAGCAGCCGGCGAAGGGCCAACGTCCTGACTTTC
TRBJ1-2,TRBV27,-,-,CASSPQEPISGYTF,TGTGCCAGCAGTCCGCAGGAGCCTATTAGTGGCTACACCTTC
TRBJ2-1,TRBV4-1,-,-,CASSQGIHPSVAKGEQFF,TGCGCCAGCAGCCAAGGAATTCACCCTAGCGTCGCGAAGGGAGAGCAGTTCTTC
TRBJ1-2,TRBV5-5,few,TRBD1,CASSWGTGAYYGYTF,TGTGCCAGCAGCTGGGGGACAGGGGCTTACTATGGCTACACCTTC
TRBJ2-1,TRBV5-6,-,-,CASSPPRGGADEQFF,TGTGCCAGCAGCCCTCCCAGAGGGGGGGCAGATGAGCAGTTCTTC